The 29 T cell receptor beta chains presented below share a single source sample, sequenced in a study of T cell responses to AZD1222 COVID-19 vaccine. Some clones are missing from TCRdb's copy, which holds only in-frame ones; the method was immunoSEQ multiplex PCR. Of 70,000 to 95,000 clones listed, around nine tenths were seen once; the top ten hold under 5%. Here the sequenced sample was peripheral blood, taken on day 0 of MenACWY control vaccination. These receptors came from an adult in good health.

This sequence joins TRBV5-1 and TRBJ1-4; no firm D call. This CDR3 has 14 residues. CDR1 SGHRS and CDR2 YFSETQ come from the germline V gene. V was cut by 2 bases and J by 0 bases, with 5 bases left in between. The CDR3 coding sequence is TGCGCCAGCAGCTTAAGCCCAACTAATGAAAAACTGTTTTTT. This gives the protein CASSLSPTNEKLFF.

V usage is TRBV28 and J usage is TRBJ1-1; D possibly corresponds to TRBD1 (5 bases). The length of the CDR3 is 16 residues. V lost 4 bases and J lost 7, with 22 bases in between. CDR1 and CDR2 (germline): MDHEN, SYDVKM. CDR3 loop: CASSSASLQASYEAFF. The CDR3 DNA is TGTGCCAGCAGTTCCGCCTCGTTACAGGCCAGCTATGAAGCTTTCTTT.

This clone was found once. The rearrangement links TRBV19 to TRBJ1-4, with 7 bases lining up with TRBD1. Germline V lookup: CDR1 LNHDA, CDR2 SQIVND (reference sequence). Trimming took 8 bases from V and 3 from J; bases not matched to a gene: 9. CDR3 size: 15 residues. In DNA, the CDR3 is TGTGCCAGTCGCGTGACAGGGTCAGCTAATGAAAAACTGTTTTTT. It is translated as CASRVTGSANEKLFF.

The chain carries TRBV5-1 and TRBJ1-3, with a possible D match to TRBD1 (6 bases). Germline CDR1 is SGHRS and CDR2 is YFSETQ. V lost 0 bases and J 4 bases, leaving 11 bases between the germline ends. This CDR3 comprises 15 residues. CDR3 in amino acids: CASSLAPGQGNTIYF. The CDR3 DNA reads TGCGCCAGCAGCTTGGCTCCCGGACAGGGAAACACCATATATTTT.

The V call is TRBV19, the J call TRBJ2-4; 7 bases agree with TRBD2. V lost 5 bases to trimming and J lost 7 bases; unmatched junction nucleotides: 11. The CDR3 loop spans 15 amino acids. The germline gives CDR1 LNHDA, CDR2 SQIVND (reference sequence). CDR3 amino acids: CASSPNGLVRNIQYF. CDR3 bases: TGTGCCAGTAGTCCAAACGGACTAGTTCGGAACATTCAGTACTTC.

The rearrangement joins TRBV7-2 to TRBJ1-4; tentative D call: TRBD1 (6 bases). V was cut by 5 bases and J by 8 bases, with 18 bases left in between. The CDR3 loop spans 15 amino acids. Germline CDR1 reads SGHTA; CDR2 reads FQGNSA. The chain's CDR3 is CASSTNRVFGEKLFF. Written as DNA, the CDR3 is TGTGCCAGCAGCACCAACAGGGTTTTTGGAGAAAAACTGTTTTTT.

The chain joins TRBV27 to TRBJ2-5, with 7 bases fitting TRBD1. The DNA end is more similar to TRBJ2-7, so the J call may be wrong. The CDR3 runs to 17 residues. CDR1 and CDR2 (germline): MNHEY, SMNVEV (reference sequence). The CDR3 bases are TGTGCCAGCAGTAAACCCACAGGGGAAGGAGCCACCTACGAGCAGTACTTC. It codes for CASSKPTGEGATYEQYF.

The chain has TRBV27 and TRBJ1-6; D gene unclear. Germline V lookup: CDR1 MNHEY, CDR2 SMNVEV (reference sequence). Between the trimmed V and J ends, which lost 2 bases and 3 bases, there was a span of 8 bases. The CDR3 spans 15 residues. In nucleotides, the CDR3 is TGTGCCAGCAGTTTAGATAGGCACTATAATTCACCCCTCCACTTT. Amino acids: CASSLDRHYNSPLHF.

The chain is built from TRBV10-3 and TRBJ1-4, with 8 bases matching TRBD1. The germline V gene has CDR1 ENHRY and CDR2 SYGVKD. The CDR3 runs to 13 residues. After removal of 3 bases from V and 6 bases from J, the junction contained 0 bases not matched to a gene. CDR3 coding DNA: TGTGCCATCAGTGACAGGGGGCATGAAAAACTGTTTTTT. This sequence encodes CAISDRGHEKLFF.

V and J are TRBV5-4 and TRBJ1-2, with 9 bases aligning to TRBD1. This CDR3 spans 15 amino acids. Losses at the gene ends were 2 bases for V and 2 bases for J; bases not matched to a gene: 4. Germline V lookup: CDR1 SGHNT, CDR2 YYREEE (reference sequence). The CDR3 region is CASSFRGQGNYGYTF. CDR3 in DNA: TGTGCCAGCAGCTTTAGGGGACAGGGAAACTATGGCTACACCTTC.

The rearrangement uses TRBV6-5 and TRBJ1-1; no definite D call. Germline CDR1 MNHEY, CDR2 SVGAGI. The CDR3 is made up of 13 amino acids. V gave up 7 bases and J gave up 2 bases, with 11 bases separating them. The CDR3 sequence is CASNQEANTEAFF. The DNA of the CDR3 is TGTGCCAGCAACCAGGAGGCAAACACTGAAGCTTTCTTT.

This chain joins TRBV28 and TRBJ1-5; a weak D match, TRBD1 (6 bases). Trimming pared 6 bases from V and 4 bases from J, leaving 16 bases between. The CDR3 has 15 residues. The V gene's germline CDR1 is MDHEN and CDR2 SYDVKM. The CDR3 sequence is CASRSPGGTNQPQHF. The CDR3 DNA reads TGTGCCAGCAGGTCTCCCGGGGGGACAAATCAGCCCCAGCATTTT.

This chain links TRBV27 with TRBJ2-7; D is undetermined. In germline, CDR1 is MNHEY, CDR2 SMNVEV (reference sequence). This CDR3 has 13 amino acids. V was cut by 4 bases and J by 0 bases, with 7 bases left in between. CDR3 residues: CASSWRSSYEQYF. In nucleotides, the CDR3 is TGTGCCAGCAGTTGGCGCAGCTCCTACGAGCAGTACTTC.

The chain joins TRBV28 to TRBJ1-2; TRBD1 agrees at 7 bases. The CDR3 totals 12 residues. Germline values: CDR1 MDHEN, CDR2 SYDVKM. The V gene end was trimmed by 5 bases and the J gene end by 5 bases; junction bases not matched to a gene: 2. The CDR3 loop is CASSGDRYGYTF. The DNA for the CDR3 is TGTGCCAGCAGTGGGGACAGATATGGCTACACCTTC.

The chain is built from TRBV12-3 or TRBV12-4 and TRBJ2-3; D unresolved. The CDR3 spans 12 residues. Trimming pared 1 base from V and 6 bases from J, leaving 5 bases between. DNA for the CDR3: TGTGCCAGCAGTTTAGTGGGGGATACGCAGTATTTT. Its translation: CASSLVGDTQYF.

This chain connects TRBV7-7 to TRBJ2-1; unclear D gene. The CDR3 runs to 15 residues. The germline V and J ends were trimmed by 1 base and 2 bases, with 9 bases remaining between them. Germline V lookup: CDR1 SSHAT, CDR2 FNYEAQ (reference sequence). The CDR3 here is CASSLGENAYNEQFF. The CDR3, as DNA: TGTGCCAGCAGCTTAGGCGAGAACGCCTACAATGAGCAGTTCTTC.

V usage is TRBV18 and J usage is TRBJ2-6, with 9 positions matching TRBD1. The V gene's germline CDR1 is KGHSH and CDR2 LQKENI. Germline trimming cut 3 bases from V and 0 bases from J; bases unmatched to any gene: 6. The CDR3 is made up of 18 amino acids. The CDR3 DNA follows: TGTGCCAGCTCACCTGGGACAGGGCTACCCTCTGGGGCCAACGTCCTGACTTTC. The encoded protein is CASSPGTGLPSGANVLTF.

CDR3 coding DNA: TGTGCCAGCACCGGGACAGGGGCGGGCGAGCAGTACTTC. Translated: CASTGTGAGEQYF. The rearrangement uses TRBV27 and TRBJ2-7; TRBD1 matches at 10 bases. With V trimmed by 7 bases and J by 6 bases, 6 bases remained unmatched. The V gene's germline CDR1 is MNHEY and CDR2 SMNVEV (reference sequence). The CDR3 consists of 13 residues.

V gene TRBV7-9 combines with J gene TRBJ2-7; D remains ambiguous. The germline V gene has CDR1 SEHNR and CDR2 FQNEAQ (reference sequence). V was trimmed by 2 bases and J by 2 bases, leaving 4 bases between them. The CDR3 loop spans 12 amino acids. The CDR3 DNA reads TGTGCCAGCAGCTTACAGCCCTACGAGCAGTACTTC. Residues: CASSLQPYEQYF. The entire variable domain, with the rest obtained from reference TRBV7-9 and TRBJ2-7, is as follows: DTGVSQNPRHKITKRGQNVTFRCDPISEHNRLYWYRQTLGQGPEFLTYFQNEAQLEKSRLLSDRFSAERPKGSFSTLEIQRTEQGDSAMYLCASSLQPYEQYFGPGTRLTVT.

The chain is built from TRBV9 and TRBJ1-1, with TRBD1 matching 7 bases. Trimming cost V 4 bases and J 7 bases; bases outside gene matches: 10. Germline CDR1 and CDR2: SGDLS and YYNGEE. The CDR3 totals 14 residues. The chain's CDR3 is CASSRTGGGLEAFF. In DNA form, the CDR3 reads TGTGCCAGCAGCCGGACAGGAGGGGGCCTTGAAGCTTTCTTT.

This chain uses TRBV5-5 with TRBJ2-5; 7 bases are shared with TRBD1. This CDR3 is 16 amino acids long. Germline CDR1 reads SGHKS; CDR2 reads YYEKEE (reference sequence). Trimming cost V 4 bases and J 1 base; bases outside gene matches: 10. Here the CDR3 reads CASSPYPDRAQETQYF. The CDR3 DNA follows: TGTGCCAGCAGCCCGTACCCCGACAGGGCCCAAGAGACCCAGTACTTC.

This chain connects TRBV6-2 or TRBV6-3 to TRBJ1-2; 8 positions match TRBD1. This CDR3 has 16 residues. In germline, CDR1 is MNHEY, CDR2 SVGEGT. The ends lost 5 bases at V and 0 bases at J; junction bases unmatched: 8. The chain's CDR3 is CASSTDRGTANYGYTF. The DNA for the CDR3 is TGTGCCAGCAGTACCGACAGGGGAACCGCTAACTATGGCTACACCTTC.

This clone was observed a single time. The chain uses TRBV4-3 and TRBJ1-2, with a tentative D call TRBD1 (5 bases). V was shortened by 4 bases and J by 8 bases, with 17 bases between the two germline ends. The CDR3 totals 14 residues. Germline V lookup: CDR1 LGHNA, CDR2 YSLEER. This CDR3 reads CASSREGVPGGYTF. For the CDR3, the DNA is TGCGCCAGCAGCCGCGAAGGGGTTCCTGGAGGCTACACCTTC.

V usage is TRBV28 and J usage is TRBJ2-2; 7 bases line up with TRBD2. J gave up 8 bases and V 8 bases, and 14 bases lay outside the gene matches. This CDR3 comprises 15 residues. CDR1 and CDR2 from the germline V gene are MDHEN and SYDVKM. CDR3: CASSRELENVGELFF. CDR3 in DNA: TGTGCCAGCTCGCGGGAGCTCGAAAACGTGGGGGAGCTGTTTTTT.

This clone was detected only once. V usage is TRBV24-1 and J usage is TRBJ2-5; 9 positions agree with TRBD2. The CDR3 runs 17 residues. The germline V gene encodes CDR1 KGHDR and CDR2 SFDVKD. V shed 5 bases and J 1 base; nucleotides not matched to a gene: 10. The CDR3 sequence: CATSGKRLAGIQETQYF. The CDR3 bases are TGTGCCACCAGTGGAAAGAGGCTAGCGGGGATCCAAGAGACCCAGTACTTC.

The V gene is TRBV28, the J gene TRBJ1-5; 9 bases map to TRBD1. The CDR3 consists of 14 residues. Germline V gene sequence: CDR1 MDHEN, CDR2 SYDVKM. Unmatched junction bases numbered 3, after V lost 5 bases and J lost 4 bases. The CDR3 sequence is CASSNDRGNQPQHF. The CDR3 DNA follows: TGTGCCAGCAGTAACGACAGGGGGAATCAGCCCCAGCATTTT.

The chain uses TRBV27 and TRBJ1-2; 11 bases fit TRBD1. This CDR3 comprises 15 residues. Germline lookup yields CDR1 MNHEY and CDR2 SMNVEV (reference sequence). V lost 5 bases to trimming and J lost 5 bases; unmatched junction nucleotides: 7. CDR3 in DNA: TGTGCCAGCAGTCTGGACAGGGGGCTTTTTTATGGCTACACCTTC. Translated, it gives CASSLDRGLFYGYTF.

This clone has only a few counts. The chain is built from TRBV19 and TRBJ1-4; D not certain. CDR3 length: 14 amino acids. Germline V gene data show CDR1 as LNHDA and CDR2 as SQIVND (reference sequence). V was trimmed by 8 bases and J by 8 bases, leaving 18 bases between them. This CDR3 is CASGRTLRWEKLFF. The CDR3 coding sequence is TGTGCCAGTGGACGGACTTTAAGGTGGGAAAAACTGTTTTTT. Drawing the rest from reference TRBV19 and TRBJ1-4, the complete variable domain is DGGITQSPKYLFRKEGQNVTLSCEQNLNHDAMYWYRQDPGQGLRLIYYSQIVNDFQKGDIAEGYSVSREKKESFPLTVTSAQKNPTAFYLCASGRTLRWEKLFFGSGTQLSVL.

V and J are TRBV9 and TRBJ2-7; unclear D gene. This CDR3 is 13 amino acids long. The germline V gene encodes CDR1 SGDLS and CDR2 YYNGEE. The V gene lost 4 bases and the J gene lost 4 bases, with 12 bases spanning the gap. The CDR3 sequence: CASSPTLGYEQYF. CDR3 coding DNA: TGTGCCAGCAGCCCTACCCTAGGGTACGAGCAGTACTTC.